The 20 T cell receptor beta chains below come from one sample, sequenced in a study of graft-versus-host responses after intestinal transplantation. The method was immunoSEQ multiplex PCR; TCRdb's version includes in-frame clones alone and lacks a portion of them. The profile shows more than 80,000 clones, over 80% of them singletons. For these receptors, no antigen is known. Sequencing was performed on unstimulated CD8+ T cells sorted from spleen or lymph node cells, taken before intestinal transplant. The receptors originated from a human donor who received an intestinal transplant.

This clone has more than one count but fewer than ten. The chain combines TRBV2 with TRBJ2-2; D call uncertain. The germline V gene has CDR1 SNHLY and CDR2 FYNNEI. V lost 11 bases and J lost 4, with 17 bases in between. CDR3 length: 14 residues. The CDR3 here is CACINGQPTGELFF. Written as DNA, the CDR3 is TGTGCCTGCATAAACGGGCAGCCCACCGGGGAGCTGTTTTTT. Complete variable domain (other parts from reference TRBV2 and TRBJ2-2): EPEVTQTPSHQVTQMGQEVILRCVPISNHLYFYWYRQILGQKVEFLVSFYNNEISEKSEIFDDQFSVERPDGSNFTLKIRSTKLEDSAMYFCACINGQPTGELFFGEGSRLTVL.

The chain employs TRBV25-1 and TRBJ2-7; 9 bases line up with TRBD1. With V trimmed by 4 bases and J by 2 bases, 12 bases remained unmatched. The CDR3 contains 17 residues. Germline values: CDR1 MGHDK, CDR2 SYGVNS. The CDR3 is CASSAPRRQGGAYEQYF. Written as DNA, the CDR3 is TGTGCCAGCAGTGCACCTCGCCGACAGGGGGGAGCCTACGAGCAGTACTTC.

The V gene is TRBV11-1, the J gene TRBJ2-5, with D possibly matching TRBD2 (6 bases). The CDR3 is 16 residues long. V shed 7 bases and J shed 0 bases, with 18 bases lying between them. Germline lookup yields CDR1 SGHAT and CDR2 FQDESV (reference sequence). CDR3 amino acids: CASTHTAGTYQETQYF. CDR3 in DNA: TGTGCCAGCACGCACACGGCGGGGACGTACCAAGAGACCCAGTACTTC.

The V call is TRBV7-3, the J call TRBJ2-2; D ambiguous. The germline CDR1 and CDR2 sequences are SGHTA and FQGTGA. V lost 2 bases and J lost 7, with 5 bases in between. The CDR3 runs 12 residues. The CDR3 coding sequence is TGTGCCAGCAGCTTAGGGGTCGGGGAGCTGTTTTTT. Translated: CASSLGVGELFF.

This rearrangement joins TRBV27 to TRBJ2-1, with 15 bases fitting TRBD2. This CDR3 is built from 17 residues. From germline, CDR1 is MNHEY and CDR2 SMNVEV (reference sequence). The V and J ends lost 3 bases and 9 bases, in that order; junction bases with no gene match: 9. The DNA for the CDR3 is TGTGCCAGCAGTTTTAACGGCTGGACTAGCGGGGGGGGTGAGCAGTTCTTC. It is translated as CASSFNGWTSGGGEQFF.

The chain links TRBV2 to TRBJ1-5; the D is unclear. The CDR3 is made up of 14 amino acids. Trimming removed 6 bases from V and 3 bases from J, with 12 bases in between. From germline, CDR1 is SNHLY and CDR2 FYNNEI. CDR3 sequence reads: CASRQTKDNQPQHF. Written as DNA, the CDR3 is TGTGCCAGCAGGCAAACAAAAGACAATCAGCCCCAGCATTTT. The variable domain in full, completed from reference TRBV2 and TRBJ1-5, reads EPEVTQTPSHQVTQMGQEVILRCVPISNHLYFYWYRQILGQKVEFLVSFYNNEISEKSEIFDDQFSVERPDGSNFTLKIRSTKLEDSAMYFCASRQTKDNQPQHFGDGTRLSIL.

This clone showed up just once. A read error may account for a junction end that differs from germline. The chain carries TRBV4-1 and TRBJ2-5; D gene unclear. Germline V gives CDR1 MGHRA, CDR2 YSYEKL. This CDR3 has 14 amino acids. CDR3 coding DNA: TGTGCCAGCAGCCAAGAAGGCCTAGTGAAGACCCAGTACTTC. It translates to CASSQEGLVKTQYF.

This CDR3 reads CASSEPGLSYEQYF. The CDR3 DNA reads as TGTGCCAGCAGTGAACCGGGCCTCTCCTACGAGCAGTACTTC. V and J are TRBV6-5 and TRBJ2-7; D is unresolved. Trimming cost V 5 bases and J 0 bases, with 11 bases left between them. CDR1 is MNHEY and CDR2 is SVGAGI in the germline V gene. The CDR3 has 14 amino acids.

The chain has TRBV4-1 and TRBJ2-1; TRBD2 agrees at 10 bases. The CDR3 runs to 15 residues. Trimming took 3 bases from V and 6 from J; bases not matched to a gene: 5. CDR1 MGHRA and CDR2 YSYEKL come from the germline V gene. The CDR3 region has the DNA TGCGCCAGCAGCCAGGCTTTAGCGGGAGGCAATGAGCAGTTCTTC. As protein: CASSQALAGGNEQFF.

The chain has TRBV4-1 and TRBJ1-1; D remains ambiguous. Per the germline V gene, CDR1 is MGHRA and CDR2 is YSYEKL. Trimming left V 0 bases short and J 0 bases short, with 5 bases between. This CDR3 region has 14 residues. The CDR3 loop is CASSQEPMNTEAFF. The CDR3 DNA reads TGCGCCAGCAGCCAAGAGCCGATGAACACTGAAGCTTTCTTT.

The chain carries TRBV6-4 and TRBJ2-2; D is unresolved. The CDR3 extends over 13 amino acids. Germline V gene data show CDR1 as MRHNA and CDR2 as SNTAGT. V shed 3 bases and J shed 7 bases, with 9 bases lying between them. In DNA, the CDR3 is TGTGCCAGCAGTGATAGGAAGGGCGGGGAGCTGTTTTTT. Translated, it gives CASSDRKGGELFF.

The chain employs TRBV7-9 and TRBJ1-1, with D possibly being TRBD1 (6 bases). The V gene's germline CDR1 is SEHNR and CDR2 FQNEAQ (reference sequence). V lost 5 bases to trimming and J lost 4 bases, with 23 bases between them. CDR3 length equals 17 residues. Here the CDR3 DNA reads TGTGCCAGCAGCCTGAACAGGGTGAGGGTTTTCGGCACTGAAGCTTTCTTT. It translates to CASSLNRVRVFGTEAFF.

The chain carries TRBV5-4 and TRBJ1-2; TRBD1 is a possible D gene (6 bases). CDR3 length: 14 residues. The V gene lost 1 base and the J gene lost 6 bases, with 13 bases spanning the gap. From germline, CDR1 is SGHNT and CDR2 YYREEE (reference sequence). The CDR3 DNA reads TGTGCCAGCAGCTTGCGGGGGGCGGCGAATGGCTACACCTTC. Translating it yields CASSLRGAANGYTF.

On this clone: This CDR3 is also generated by other DNA sequences in the sample. The chain carries TRBV5-1 and TRBJ2-1; the D is unclear. CDR3 length: 12 amino acids. Looked up from germline, CDR1 is SGHRS and CDR2 is YFSETQ. V was clipped by 0 bases and J by 7 bases, with 5 bases between them. Here the CDR3 DNA reads TGCGCCAGCAGCTTGGGTGGGAATGAGCAGTTCTTC. Amino acids: CASSLGGNEQFF.

CDR3 sequence reads: CASSLGLAGFGFYEQYF. The CDR3 region has the DNA TGCGCCAGCAGCTTAGGGCTAGCGGGGTTTGGATTCTACGAGCAGTACTTC. The genes are TRBV5-1 and TRBJ2-7, with TRBD2 matching 9 bases. Per the germline V gene, CDR1 is SGHRS and CDR2 is YFSETQ. The CDR3 spans 17 residues. J was trimmed by 3 bases and V by 2 bases; bases with no gene match: 12.

V and J are TRBV7-3 and TRBJ2-1; 9 positions agree with TRBD2. Germline V gives CDR1 SGHTA, CDR2 FQGTGA. This CDR3 has 14 residues. J was trimmed by 0 bases and V by 9 bases; bases with no gene match: 3. CDR3: CASLSGSSYNEQFF. As DNA, the CDR3 is TGTGCCAGTCTTAGCGGGAGCTCCTACAATGAGCAGTTCTTC.

This rearrangement joins TRBV5-4 to TRBJ1-4; a possible D gene is TRBD1 (6 bases). There are 13 residues in the CDR3. V lost 5 bases and J 6 bases, leaving 11 bases between the germline ends. CDR1 and CDR2 (germline): SGHNT, YYREEE (reference sequence). The CDR3 protein is CASSFGQYEKLFF. The DNA of the CDR3 is TGTGCCAGCAGTTTCGGACAGTATGAAAAACTGTTTTTT.

The gene calls are TRBV15 and TRBJ2-2; D perhaps matches TRBD1 (6 bases). Germline V gene data show CDR1 as LNHNV and CDR2 as YYDKDF (reference sequence). V lost 0 bases, J lost 4 bases, and 12 bases lay in between. CDR3 length: 16 residues. Here the CDR3 DNA reads TGTGCCACCAGCAGAGATGTCGAGGACAGCACCGGGGAGCTGTTTTTT. This codes for CATSRDVEDSTGELFF.

This clone has only one observation. The germline gene is not matched at one end of the junction; a read error may be the cause. The chain has TRBV6-1 and TRBJ1-1; TRBD1 matches at 7 bases. The CDR3 has 15 residues. Germline loops: CDR1 MNHNS, CDR2 SASEGT. The CDR3 loop reads CASSGTVPFNTETFF. The CDR3 DNA reads as TGTGCCAGCAGCGGGACAGTACCATTCAACACTGAAACTTTCTTT.

V gene TRBV7-9 combines with J gene TRBJ2-5; 7 bases are a match to TRBD2. Trimming took 1 base from V and 4 from J; bases not matched to a gene: 6. Germline V lookup: CDR1 SEHNR, CDR2 FQNEAQ (reference sequence). This CDR3 is 15 amino acids long. The CDR3 DNA follows: TGTGCCAGCAGCTTAGATCAGGGAGGGCGAGAGACCCAGTACTTC. This translates into CASSLDQGGRETQYF.